These T cell receptor beta chains were read from a single sample in a study of T cells after posttransplantation cyclophosphamide. Profiled with immunoSEQ multiplex PCR; TCRdb holds only in-frame clones, not every one. Of more than 9,500 clones listed, about 89% are singletons. The sequenced sample was PBMCs, obtained after allogeneic stem cell transplant with posttransplant cyclophosphamide. These receptors originate from a female patient between 30 and 40 years old who received an allogeneic stem cell transplant from an unrelated donor, was CMV-positive, and had no GVHD. Some T cells may be provided by the graft donor. CDR3s include the opening cysteine and the closing phenylalanine or tryptophan.

j_call | v_call | cdr3_aa
TRBJ2-3 | TRBV30 | CAWGGDTQYF
TRBJ2-7 | TRBV14 | CASSQDIASGGLGLYEQYF
TRBJ1-6 | TRBV6-1 | CASSVGWGETPLHF
TRBJ1-2 | TRBV2 | CASSWSAQVYGYTF
TRBJ1-5 | TRBV19 | CASHGTGGLNQPQHF
TRBJ2-7 | TRBV25-1 | CASSAGQGIYEQYF
TRBJ2-7 | TRBV29-1 | CSVVGQGAYEQYF
TRBJ2-5 | TRBV6-1 | CASSVRARETQYF
TRBJ2-5 | TRBV18 | CASSPTGSQETQYF
TRBJ2-1 | TRBV28 | CASTSGVKEQFF
TRBJ2-1 | TRBV9 | CASSPPSGRQNEQFF